The present TCR beta chain was sequenced within a study of blood T cell repertoires in COVID-19. This CDR3 contains 14 residues. Trimming took 0 bases from V and 5 from J, leaving 8 bases between them. The germline V gene encodes CDR1 LGHDT and CDR2 YNNKEL (reference sequence). TCRdb's copy holds only in-frame clones and misses some; the assay was immunoSEQ multiplex PCR. The sample carries roughly 260,000 clones, about nine tenths recorded once. In terms of age and location, participants ranged from about 18 to 89 years and lived in 24 US areas. The gene calls are TRBV3-1 (or the pseudogene TRBV3-2) and TRBJ1-5, with D unclear. Material: PBMCs or T cells enriched from blood (not recorded which). The TCR was taken from a woman aged 30 to 39 with acute COVID-19. The CDR3 is CASSQDLSDQPQHF. For the CDR3, the DNA is TGTGCCAGCAGCCAAGATTTGAGCGATCAGCCCCAGCATTTT.